This T cell receptor beta chain is drawn from a study of T cell clonotyping in hematopoietic cell transplantation (dated by TCRdb to the early 2020s). Regarding the research as a whole: The study collected more than 120 blood samples from 35 to 45 consecutive transplant recipients and their related donors. Patients were recruited between September 2015 and 2017 and followed until late 2020 or death. What the work shows at the level of the full study, not this receptor alone: Inverse Simpson Index values from donors and from recipients before transplant predicted broader TCR repertoire diversity after transplant. The sample size was limited and the cells went unsorted, which meant the CD4 and CD8 repertoire contributions could not be told apart. Recipient repertoires showed only a small fraction of overlap with donor repertoires, and over 95% appeared de novo at the given depth. A decrease in recipient TCR diversity was observed after transplant, and a progressive increase in pathologically expanded clonotypes was seen from day 30 to day 180.

The immunoSEQ assay, a bias-controlled multiplex PCR with V- and J-specific primers, was used to amplify TCR beta CDR3 regions from genomic DNA. A proprietary barcode and Illumina adapter sequences were added to the CDR3 amplicons in a second PCR step. An Illumina MiSeq instrument was used for sequencing of the CDR3 libraries. Processing in the source paper ran as follows. Export and quality control were handled in immunoSEQ Analyzer 3.0, while downstream analyses relied on R Bioconductor and Immunarch. Only productive rearrangements within the normalized downsampled data set were used in the calculation of repertoire metrics. Clonotypes larger than 5 templates in the normalized cohort were defined as pathologically expanded. Repertoire diversity was measured with the Inverse Simpson Index. CMV-specificity analyses were carried out on the non-normalized data set to capture all clonotypes. In TCRdb, the immuneACCESS table is reduced to in-frame sequences with V and J assigned. These tables do not hold every clone; where another copy was compared, an unresolved V gene accounts for under half, and the others remain unexplained. The V and J calls and clone size are taken from that table; D and trimming were inferred from the DNA. A total of some 30,000 clones appear in this sample, around nine tenths of them only once. Roughly a tenth of the sample goes to the ten largest clones.

The CDR3 measures 16 amino acids from cysteine to phenylalanine. Here the CDR3 DNA is all that survives: 48 bases in frame from base 1. On this clone itself: Its antigen is unknown. No much larger clone exists at a distance of one base, and base qualities are not known.

The time point label here, explained by the study, means: 100 days after allo-HCT. Blood from recipients was drawn about 28 days before transplant and again at days 30, 100 and 180 after transplant. Using Nuclei Lysis Solution, genomic DNA was extracted from unfractionated peripheral blood mononuclear cells that were either fresh or cryopreserved. The input for sequencing was PBMCs, taken 100 days after allogeneic stem cell transplant. The TCR was taken from a female patient aged 45-60 years who had an allogeneic stem cell transplant from a related donor, so the T cells may come from the graft donor. Some clones in this sample may be carry-over from other donors' samples. The chain couples TRBV21-1 to TRBJ1-1; the DNA was not used to check the table's D call, TRBD1. TRBV21-1 is termed a pseudogene. The CDR3 loop reads CASSKSSRISNTEAFF. The bases are TGTGCCAGCAGCAAATCCAGCAGGATATCGAACACTGAAGCTTTCTTT.